This TCR beta chain originates from a study of regulatory T cells in long-lasting Graves disease. Overall study findings and caveats: Segments TRBV28, TRBJ1-2 and TRBJ2-5 showed preferential usage in persistent disease.

In regard to this clonotype: Its cognate antigen is unknown.

The CDR3 extends over 16 amino acids. Per the germline V gene, CDR1 is DFQATT and CDR2 is SNEGSKA (reference sequence). V gave up 0 bases and J gave up 1 base, with 13 bases separating them. To make TCR beta libraries, researchers used iRepertoire HTBI primers and Arm-PCR of CDR3 regions. One entry per CDR3 protein results from TCRdb running MiXCR on the multiplex PCR reads. The sample comprises 350,000 to 450,000 distinct CDR3 sequences, more than 20% of which are singletons, and under 25% rests with the top ten. Time point in this sample: persistent/refractory GD, antithyroid drugs over 5 years with positive TRAb. PBMCs were the source of the RNA used for TCR sequencing. Peripheral blood, around 9 milliliters per patient, was collected in EDTA tubes.

The J gene is TRBJ2-1, the V gene TRBV20-1, with D perhaps matching TRBD2 (5 bases). The TCR comes from a female donor with Graves disease. The input for sequencing was peripheral blood mononuclear cells (PBMCs), taken when the disease was refractory, from a patient treated with antithyroid drugs. CDR3 DNA: TGCAGTGCTAGAGATTACGGGGAGAGTTCCTACAATGAGCAGTTCTTC. This translates into CSARDYGESSYNEQFF.